This is a list of T cell receptor beta chains from one sample in a study of Tregs in tolerant kidney transplant recipients. Assay: immunoSEQ multiplex PCR; the TCRdb copy retains only in-frame clones and omits some. The repertoire holds about 240,000 clones, more than 65% seen once, with roughly 0.67% in the top ten. The source material was CD4+ T cells from blood. These receptors came from a human donor in good health. Each CDR3 is given without its conserved first and last residue. The D gene is left open where the match is weak. The size field is filled for only some rows; it gives once, few, many or a size class.

v_call,clone_size,d_call,cdr3_aa
TRBV6-5,.,.,ASSRPGADTQY
TRBV30,.,.,AWSPQRGRGPYEQY
TRBV5-5,.,.,ASSPQGSYGYT
TRBV11-2,.,.,ASSPRGWGNTEAF
TRBV10-3,once,.,AISESGRRLNTEAF
TRBV7-9,.,TRBD2,ASSPGLAGLTGELF
TRBV10-2,.,.,ASSVAGSTDTQY
TRBV29-1,.,TRBD1,SAAMTGSATQY
TRBV11-1,.,.,ASSSPRQSLTQY
TRBV18,.,TRBD2,ASSFGLAKSYEQY
TRBV6-1,.,.,ASSDSWGAASNQPQH
TRBV29-1,.,.,SATPQTILHTDTQY
TRBV5-1,.,TRBD1,ASSTRTGQPSSGNTIY
TRBV5-4,once,.,ASSLVGLEGAF
TRBV5-6,.,.,ASSWDGNQPQH
TRBV29-1,.,.,SVTRGKNTEAF
TRBV5-1,.,.,ASSLDDPASTGELF
TRBV6-1,once,TRBD1,ASSTGTGGLYEQY
TRBV11-2,.,.,ANGGGRQETQY
TRBV4-2,.,TRBD2,ASSQDSLAGLIAKNIQY
TRBV6-1,few,.,ASRLQGSGANVLT
TRBV19,.,TRBD1,ASTLLLDREIRTEAF
TRBV2,.,.,ASSIGGNNQPQH
TRBV5-1,.,.,ASSLRVAGEQY
TRBV29-1,.,.,SVDGDGGSTDTQY
TRBV6-6,.,TRBD1,ASSNSDRVSYGYT
TRBV11-2,.,.,ASRLGRGLSGYT
TRBV25-1,few,.,ASSPGSRAGELF